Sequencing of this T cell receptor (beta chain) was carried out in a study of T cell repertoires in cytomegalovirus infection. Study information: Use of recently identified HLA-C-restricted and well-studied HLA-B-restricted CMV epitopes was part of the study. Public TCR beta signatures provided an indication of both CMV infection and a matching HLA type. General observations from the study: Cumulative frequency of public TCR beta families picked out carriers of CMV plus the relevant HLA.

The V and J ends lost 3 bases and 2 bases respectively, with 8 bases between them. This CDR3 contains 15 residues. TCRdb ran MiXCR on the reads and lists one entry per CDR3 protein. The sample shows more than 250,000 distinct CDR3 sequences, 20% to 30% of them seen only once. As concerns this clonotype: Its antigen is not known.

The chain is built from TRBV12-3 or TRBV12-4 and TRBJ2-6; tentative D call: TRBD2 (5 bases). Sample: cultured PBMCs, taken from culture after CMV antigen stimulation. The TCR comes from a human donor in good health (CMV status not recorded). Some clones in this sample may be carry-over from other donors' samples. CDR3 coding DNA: TGTGCCAGCAGTTTTACGCGGGCTGGGGCCAACGTCCTGACTTTC. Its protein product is CASSFTRAGANVLTF.